The 25 T cell receptor beta chains listed next were all sequenced from one sample in a study of response to subunit inactivated influenza vaccine. TCRdb recomputed calls from the RT-PCR reads with MiXCR, one row per CDR3 protein. The data show roughly 570,000 distinct CDR3 sequences, over 10% seen once. The sample in question was PBMCs from blood, obtained more than 35 days after vaccination. The receptors shown here come from a man aged 50 or older who received an inactivated influenza vaccine.

This clonotype has just a few counts. The chain recombines TRBV3-1 with TRBJ2-7; 7 nucleotides agree with TRBD2. V dropped 8 bases and J dropped 6; count of bases not matched to a gene: 7. CDR1 and CDR2 (germline): LGHDT, YNNKEL (reference sequence). The CDR3 covers 12 residues. The chain's CDR3 is CASWGGGREQYF. Written as DNA, the CDR3 is TGTGCCAGCTGGGGGGGAGGGCGCGAGCAGTACTTC.

This clonotype has at least ten counts. The J gene is TRBJ1-3, the V gene TRBV12-3 or TRBV12-4, with D unresolved. The CDR3 is 15 residues long. Trimming removed 2 bases at V and 0 bases at J, with 8 bases between. For the CDR3, the DNA is TGTGCCAGCAGTTTATTCGGTAGCTCTGGAAACACCATATATTTT. This encodes CASSLFGSSGNTIYF.

This chain links TRBV12-3 or TRBV12-4 with TRBJ2-1, with 9 bases aligning to TRBD2. CDR3 length: 12 amino acids. Losses at the gene ends were 7 bases for V and 7 bases for J; bases not matched to a gene: 2. The CDR3 DNA reads TGTGCCAGCATAAGCGGGGGGAATGAGCAGTTCTTC. Protein sequence: CASISGGNEQFF.

This clonotype was seen only a few times. This chain joins TRBV28 and TRBJ2-5; 9 positions match TRBD1. J gave up 5 bases and V 6 bases, and 16 bases lay outside the gene matches. The germline V gene has CDR1 MDHEN and CDR2 SYDVKM. There are 17 residues in the CDR3. The DNA for the CDR3 is TGTGCCAGCAGGACCTATTCCGGGACAGGGTTTTCCGAGACCCAGTACTTC. This sequence encodes CASRTYSGTGFSETQYF.

This clonotype was picked up many times. The rearrangement joins TRBV29-1 to TRBJ2-5, with D possibly TRBD1 on 5 matching bases. Germline values: CDR1 SQVTM, CDR2 ANQGSEA. CDR3 length equals 14 residues. V shed 6 bases and J shed 5 bases, with 19 bases lying between them. The CDR3: CSVDRLGRAETQYF. The CDR3, as DNA: TGCAGCGTCGACCGGTTGGGCAGGGCGGAGACCCAGTACTTC.

The rearrangement links TRBV5-4 to TRBJ2-3, with TRBD2 matching over 7 bases. The CDR3 consists of 14 residues. Germline V gives CDR1 SGHNT, CDR2 YYREEE (reference sequence). V shed 6 bases and J 6 bases; nucleotides not matched to a gene: 10. The CDR3 region has the DNA TGTGCCAGCAACCCAGCGGGATCCAGGGATACGCAGTATTTT. Translating gives CASNPAGSRDTQYF.

This clonotype was seen ten or more times. The CDR3 loop is CASSDGTSGLFDEQFF. The DNA of the CDR3 is TGTGCCAGCAGCGACGGGACTAGCGGGTTGTTCGATGAGCAGTTCTTC. The V and J genes are TRBV12-3 or TRBV12-4 and TRBJ2-1, with TRBD2 matching 12 bases. Trimming cost V 6 bases and J 8 bases; bases outside gene matches: 11. This CDR3 has 16 amino acids.

There are a few counts of this clonotype. V usage is TRBV6-2 or TRBV6-3 and J usage is TRBJ2-4; D gene unclear. The CDR3 loop spans 12 amino acids. The ends were cut back, 5 bases at V and 6 bases at J, with 8 bases in the middle. Germline V gene data show CDR1 as MNHEY and CDR2 as SVGEGT. The CDR3 loop is CASSRVLNIQYF. In nucleotides, the CDR3 is TGTGCCAGCAGTCGGGTACTAAACATTCAGTACTTC.

This clonotype was counted many times. The gene calls are TRBV20-1 and TRBJ2-3; no firm D call. The CDR3 is 14 residues long. Trimming took 6 bases from V and 0 from J, leaving 13 bases between them. Germline lookup yields CDR1 DFQATT and CDR2 SNEGSKA (reference sequence). The CDR3 nucleotides read TGCAGTGCCATAGGAGTTGCTAGCACAGATACGCAGTATTTT. It yields the protein CSAIGVASTDTQYF.

This clonotype turned up a few times. The chain is built from TRBV28 and TRBJ2-6; 8 bases agree with TRBD1. Germline lookup yields CDR1 MDHEN and CDR2 SYDVKM. The CDR3 is 21 residues long. The J segment lost 0 bases and the V segment lost 3 bases, leaving 16 bases of the junction unmatched. This CDR3 reads CASSLDRTGRHIHSGANVLTF. For the CDR3, the DNA is TGTGCCAGCAGTTTGGACAGGACAGGGAGGCACATTCACTCTGGGGCCAACGTCCTGACTTTC.

The sample holds many counts of this clonotype. The chain combines TRBV20-1 with TRBJ2-7; no clear D. Germline CDR1 and CDR2: DFQATT and SNEGSKA (reference sequence). The CDR3 sequence is 11 residues long. V was shortened by 3 bases and J by 7 bases, with 10 bases between the two germline ends. The CDR3 sequence is CSASPFEEQYF. Here the CDR3 DNA reads TGCAGTGCTAGCCCCTTCGAAGAGCAGTACTTC.

V and J are TRBV5-1 and TRBJ2-2, with 7 positions matching TRBD1. The CDR3 length is 17 residues. V dropped 1 base and J dropped 4; count of bases not matched to a gene: 10. Germline CDR1 is SGHRS and CDR2 is YFSETQ. CDR3 protein: CASSLNQGQLSTGELFF. The CDR3 coding sequence is TGCGCCAGCAGCTTGAATCAGGGACAGCTCAGCACCGGGGAGCTGTTTTTT.

This clonotype was counted a few times. The V call is TRBV10-3, the J call TRBJ2-3; no definite D call. Germline lookup yields CDR1 ENHRY and CDR2 SYGVKD. V was shortened by 0 bases and J by 6 bases, with 7 bases between the two germline ends. The CDR3 runs to 13 residues. For the CDR3, the DNA is TGTGCCATCAGTGAGTCGATTTTGGATACGCAGTATTTT. Protein product: CAISESILDTQYF.

The chain links TRBV20-1 to TRBJ2-3; TRBD2 agrees at 16 bases. J gave up 13 bases and V 0 bases, and 13 bases lay outside the gene matches. There are 17 residues in the CDR3. From germline, CDR1 is DFQATT and CDR2 SNEGSKA (reference sequence). The CDR3: CSAREDPGTSGRAGEYF. CDR3 sequence (DNA): TGCAGTGCTAGAGAAGACCCCGGGACTAGCGGGAGGGCCGGAGAGTATTTT.

The rearrangement joins TRBV4-3 to TRBJ2-1; tentative D call: TRBD1 (5 bases). CDR1 and CDR2 (germline): LGHNA, YSLEER. This CDR3 is 14 amino acids long. Trimming took 1 base from V and 8 from J, leaving 12 bases between them. The CDR3 coding sequence is TGCGCCAGCAGCCAAGGGCCTTTCAGGGATGAGCAGTTCTTC. This translates into CASSQGPFRDEQFF.

The rearrangement joins TRBV4-3 to TRBJ2-4, with D perhaps matching TRBD1 (5 bases). There are 18 residues in the CDR3. Germline V gene data show CDR1 as LGHNA and CDR2 as YSLEER. V lost 0 bases and J lost 0, with 15 bases in between. CDR3 sequence reads: CASSQEGAARVAKNIQYF. CDR3 DNA: TGCGCCAGCAGCCAAGAAGGGGCCGCCCGGGTAGCCAAAAACATTCAGTACTTC.

Here the CDR3 DNA reads TGTGCCAGCAGTGGACCGGGACAGGAGTACTTC. Its protein is CASSGPGQEYF. The rearrangement links TRBV6-2 or TRBV6-3 to TRBJ2-7, with 8 nucleotides matching TRBD1. V lost 5 bases and J lost 11; bases outside the gene matches: 5. Germline-derived CDR1 and CDR2 are MNHEY and SVGEGT. The CDR3 contains 11 residues.

In its sample, this clonotype was seen many times. This rearrangement joins TRBV3-1 to TRBJ2-5; 7 nucleotides agree with TRBD1. The ends lost 4 bases at V and 10 bases at J; junction bases unmatched: 12. The CDR3 runs to 14 residues. CDR1 and CDR2 from the germline V gene are LGHDT and YNNKEL (reference sequence). The CDR3 loop reads CASSPPGQTPGQYF. The CDR3 DNA is TGTGCCAGCAGCCCACCGGGACAGACCCCTGGCCAGTACTTC.

This clonotype turned up a few times. V and J are TRBV9 and TRBJ2-1; D may be TRBD2 (7 bases). V was shortened by 4 bases and J by 0 bases, with 23 bases between the two germline ends. This CDR3 spans 19 amino acids. Germline V gene lookup returns CDR1 SGDLS and CDR2 YYNGEE. This CDR3 reads CASSPSSMLGGGSYNEQFF. In DNA, the CDR3 is TGTGCCAGCAGCCCTAGCTCGATGTTGGGAGGGGGCTCCTACAATGAGCAGTTCTTC.

This clonotype was seen more than once but under ten times. V and J are TRBV20-1 and TRBJ2-1, with D maybe TRBD2 (6 bases). The CDR3 contains 14 residues. V lost 7 bases and J lost 4, with 17 bases in between. Germline V lookup: CDR1 DFQATT, CDR2 SNEGSKA (reference sequence). CDR3 coding DNA: TGCAGTGGGTTGGGCGGGGAGAGGTACAATGAGCAGTTCTTC. Protein product: CSGLGGERYNEQFF.

This sequence joins TRBV3-1 and TRBJ1-1, with unresolved D. Germline V gene sequence: CDR1 LGHDT, CDR2 YNNKEL (reference sequence). CDR3 size: 12 residues. The V gene lost 3 bases and the J gene lost 5 bases, with 7 bases spanning the gap. CDR3 protein: CASSHRSTEAFF. The CDR3 region has the DNA TGTGCCAGCAGCCATAGGAGTACTGAAGCTTTCTTT.

Only a few counts were recorded for this clonotype. The chain couples TRBV5-1 to TRBJ1-1, with 9 bases aligning to TRBD1. Germline CDR1 and CDR2: SGHRS and YFSETQ. This CDR3 has 15 amino acids. V was clipped by 3 bases and J by 5 bases; unmatched bases: 8. CDR3 residues: CASSWGTGRNTEAFF. CDR3 in DNA: TGCGCCAGCAGCTGGGGGACAGGGAGGAATACTGAAGCTTTCTTT. Full variable domain (missing parts from reference TRBV5-1 and TRBJ1-1): KAGVTQTPRYLIKTRGQQVTLSCSPISGHRSVSWYQQTPGQGLQFLFEYFSETQRNKGNFPGRFSGRQFSNSRSEMNVSTLELGDSALYLCASSWGTGRNTEAFFGQGTRLTVV.

The chain combines TRBV20-1 with TRBJ1-5, with D maybe TRBD1 (6 bases). V was pared by 4 bases and J by 6 bases, with 19 bases between. This CDR3 has 15 residues. The germline CDR1 and CDR2 sequences are DFQATT and SNEGSKA (reference sequence). The CDR3 bases are TGCAGTGCTATCCCTAGTGCGGGGGCTGGTCAGCCCCAGCATTTT. Encoded protein: CSAIPSAGAGQPQHF.

This clonotype was detected a few times. This rearrangement joins TRBV15 to TRBJ2-7; 9 bases fit TRBD1. This CDR3 contains 15 residues. Germline-derived CDR1 and CDR2 are LNHNV and YYDKDF (reference sequence). The V gene end was trimmed by 5 bases and the J gene end by 3 bases; junction bases not matched to a gene: 8. CDR3 amino acids: CATSSGQGFDYEQYF. CDR3 nucleotides: TGTGCCACCAGCTCGGGACAGGGTTTCGACTACGAGCAGTACTTC. The full variable domain, with the rest looked up from reference TRBV15 and TRBJ2-7, is DAMVIQNPRYQVTQFGKPVTLSCSQTLNHNVMYWYQQKSSQAPKLLFHYYDKDFNNEADTPDNFQSRRPNTSFCFLDIRSPGLGDTAMYLCATSSGQGFDYEQYFGPGTRLTVT.

This clonotype was seen more than once but under ten times. This chain connects TRBV7-9 to TRBJ1-2; the D is unclear. This CDR3 spans 12 amino acids. Between the trimmed V and J ends, which lost 11 bases and 2 bases, there was a span of 12 bases. Germline assignment: CDR1 SEHNR and CDR2 FQNEAQ (reference sequence). CDR3 in amino acids: CAVEGGNYGYTF. The CDR3 DNA reads TGTGCCGTGGAGGGCGGAAACTATGGCTACACCTTC.